This TCR beta chain was obtained from a study of OX40 agonist ivuxolimab in advanced cancers. Study outcomes and limitations: Expanded peripheral T cell antigen specificity was not determined. Relative to CD4+ cells, CD8+ T cells on average had more expanded clones.

Sequencing was performed with immunoSEQ multiplex PCR; in TCRdb, only in-frame clones are kept and a portion is missing. The sample includes tens of thousands of clones, about 89% seen only once; the top ten take roughly 0.99%. With respect to this clone: Antigen: not known.

With V trimmed by 10 bases and J by 0 bases, 9 bases remained unmatched. Germline V gene data show CDR1 as MDHEN and CDR2 as SYDVKM. The CDR3 has 15 residues. The sample in question was CD4+ or CD8+ T cells sorted from blood, obtained in a trial of the OX40 agonist ivuxolimab. This chain joins TRBV28 and TRBJ1-5; TRBD1 matches 7 bases. The receptor's source is an adult with an advanced solid tumor such as melanoma, head and neck, liver or kidney cancer. The CDR3 region is CATQGKGYSNQPQHF. CDR3 bases: TGTGCCACACAGGGGAAGGGTTATAGCAATCAGCCCCAGCATTTT.